The 32 T cell receptor beta chains given below trace back to one sample, sequenced in a study of T cells after yellow fever vaccination. A single record per CDR3 protein comes from TCRdb applying MiXCR to the 5' RACE reads. The table has 150,000 to 200,000 distinct CDR3 sequences, approximately 6.7% seen once. The specimen was CD4+ T cells sorted from PBMCs, collected around 5 days after the first yellow fever vaccination. The source is a man younger than 30 who received the YFV17D yellow fever vaccine.

The chain joins TRBV7-2 to TRBJ2-7, with TRBD2 matching over 8 bases. J gave up 3 bases and V 1 base, and 2 bases lay outside the gene matches. The CDR3 runs 14 residues. Per germline, CDR1 SGHTA and CDR2 FQGNSA. CDR3 nucleotides: TGTGCCAGCAGCTTAGGCGGGGGGCACTACGAGCAGTACTTC. Amino acids: CASSLGGGHYEQYF. Together with reference TRBV7-2 and TRBJ2-7, the CDR3 gives the full variable domain: GAGVSQSPSNKVTEKGKDVELRCDPISGHTALYWYRQSLGQGLEFLIYFQGNSAPDKSGLPSDRFSAERTGGSVSTLTIQRTQQEDSAVYLCASSLGGGHYEQYFGPGTRLTVT.

Many counts were recorded for this clonotype. The chain carries TRBV5-1 and TRBJ2-7, with 7 bases aligning to TRBD1. V trimming: 2 bases; J trimming: 5 bases; junction bases outside the gene matches: 4. The CDR3 sequence is 13 residues long. Per germline, CDR1 SGHRS and CDR2 YFSETQ. The DNA for the CDR3 is TGCGCCAGCAGCTTACAGGGGTCCCACGAGCAGTACTTC. Its translation: CASSLQGSHEQYF.

This clonotype was detected many times. V and J are TRBV10-3 and TRBJ1-1, with unresolved D. Trimming left V 8 bases short and J 2 bases short, with 12 bases between. CDR1 and CDR2 from the germline V gene are ENHRY and SYGVKD. The CDR3 length is 13 residues. CDR3 DNA: TGTGCCATCCGGAGCAGGCCAAACACTGAAGCTTTCTTT. Amino acids: CAIRSRPNTEAFF.

This clonotype occurred many times. The V gene is TRBV6-5, the J gene TRBJ2-1; D is tentatively TRBD1 or TRBD2 (5 bases each). This CDR3 has 15 amino acids. CDR1 and CDR2 (germline): MNHEY, SVGAGI. V lost 7 bases to trimming and J lost 0 bases, with 13 bases between them. DNA of the CDR3: TGTGCCAGCAAACCAGGGAGAACCTCCTACAATGAGCAGTTCTTC. Translating gives CASKPGRTSYNEQFF.

The gene calls are TRBV7-2 and TRBJ2-5; a possible D gene is TRBD2 (7 bases). Germline assignment: CDR1 SGHTA and CDR2 FQGNSA. The CDR3 runs 14 residues. V lost 6 bases, J lost 5 bases, and 16 bases lay in between. CDR3 nucleotides: TGTGCCAGCAGGAACCGGGGGGCGGGGGAGACCCAGTACTTC. Its translation: CASRNRGAGETQYF. Looking up the rest from reference TRBV7-2 and TRBJ2-5 gives the full variable domain: GAGVSQSPSNKVTEKGKDVELRCDPISGHTALYWYRQSLGQGLEFLIYFQGNSAPDKSGLPSDRFSAERTGGSVSTLTIQRTQQEDSAVYLCASRNRGAGETQYFGPGTRLLVL.

This clonotype was observed many times. The chain has TRBV12-3 or TRBV12-4 and TRBJ2-1; D may be TRBD2 (5 bases). The CDR3 length is 13 residues. Trimming left V 7 bases short and J 6 bases short, with 13 bases between. The CDR3 reads CASTSEGGNEQFF. The CDR3 DNA follows: TGTGCCAGCACCTCTGAGGGCGGCAATGAGCAGTTCTTC.

The V and J genes are TRBV7-3 and TRBJ2-2; D unresolved. Germline CDR1 SGHTA, CDR2 FQGTGA. V dropped 4 bases and J dropped 3 bases, with 15 bases sitting between them. The CDR3 spans 16 residues. CDR3 amino acids: CASSSTLQLDTGELFF. CDR3 sequence (DNA): TGTGCCAGCAGCTCCACCCTCCAATTGGACACCGGGGAGCTGTTTTTT.

This clonotype has at least ten counts. The V gene is TRBV20-1, the J gene TRBJ1-5; D is unresolved. Germline V gives CDR1 DFQATT, CDR2 SNEGSKA (reference sequence). V was trimmed by 5 bases and J by 3 bases, leaving 11 bases between them. CDR3 length: 13 amino acids. Here the CDR3 DNA reads TGCAGTGCTGGGCTTGGGGTCAATCAGCCCCAGCATTTT. Protein sequence: CSAGLGVNQPQHF.

In its sample, this clonotype was seen many times. This CDR3 reads CASSPPGLGDTQYF. The CDR3 DNA sequence: TGTGCCAGCTCACCTCCGGGACTAGGAGATACGCAGTATTTT. The chain joins TRBV18 to TRBJ2-3; 8 bases map to TRBD2. This CDR3 is built from 14 residues. V gave up 3 bases and J gave up 5 bases; unmatched junction bases: 4. CDR1 is KGHSH, CDR2 LQKENI, per germline.

The V gene is TRBV21-1, the J gene TRBJ2-7; the table names TRBD2, a call not compared with the DNA. TRBV21-1 is listed as a pseudogene. The CDR3 extends over 17 amino acids. The DNA of the CDR3 is TGTGCCGAGAATAGGACTAGCGGGGGGTTCCCCTCCTACGAGCAGTACGTC. Translating it yields CAENRTSGGFPSYEQYV.

In its sample, this clonotype was seen many times. This chain uses TRBV4-2 with TRBJ2-1; tentatively, D is TRBD2 (6 bases). Germline loops: CDR1 LGHNA, CDR2 YNFKEQ. The CDR3 runs to 13 residues. V was pared by 4 bases and J by 10 bases, with 14 bases between. This CDR3 is CASSRYTEGEQFF. The CDR3 DNA sequence: TGTGCCAGCAGCCGATATACGGAGGGGGAGCAGTTCTTC.

Details on this clonotype: A read error is possible here, since a much larger clone lies one base away. The chain combines TRBV20-1 with TRBJ2-1, with 8 bases that match TRBD2. The CDR3 runs to 13 residues. V shed 0 bases, J shed 12 bases, and the junction held 7 bases outside the gene matches. Germline V lookup: CDR1 DFQATT, CDR2 SNEGSKA (reference sequence). DNA for the CDR3: TGCAGTGCTAGAGATCGTAGCGGGGATTGGCAGTTCTTC. Translation gives CSARDRSGDWQFF.

This clonotype was seen a few times. The chain joins TRBV5-4 to TRBJ2-2; 7 positions match TRBD2. The CDR3 is 15 amino acids. J lost 1 base, V lost 5 bases, and 5 bases had no gene match. Looked up from germline, CDR1 is SGHNT and CDR2 is YYREEE (reference sequence). For the CDR3, the DNA is TGTGCCAGCAGTACTAAGCGGGGGAACACCGGGGAGCTGTTTTTT. Protein product: CASSTKRGNTGELFF.

The chain carries TRBV5-1 and TRBJ2-5, with TRBD2 matching over 10 bases. In germline, CDR1 is SGHRS, CDR2 YFSETQ. Unmatched junction bases numbered 7, after V lost 0 bases and J lost 5 bases. The CDR3 is 16 residues long. This CDR3 is CASSLGPSTSGETQYF. The CDR3 nucleotides read TGCGCCAGCAGCTTGGGACCCTCGACTAGCGGGGAGACCCAGTACTTC.

V usage is TRBV6-5 and J usage is TRBJ2-5; 12 bases agree with TRBD2. Germline V gene data show CDR1 as MNHEY and CDR2 as SVGAGI. The CDR3 is 16 residues long. The V and J ends lost 6 bases and 1 base, in that order; junction bases with no gene match: 6. CDR3 in DNA: TGTGCCAGCAGACGAACTAGCGGGGGGATCCAAGAGACCCAGTACTTC. Translation: CASRRTSGGIQETQYF.

This clonotype was observed once. The J gene is TRBJ2-7, the V gene TRBV5-1; no definite D call. CDR1 and CDR2 (germline): SGHRS, YFSETQ. The CDR3 length is 17 residues. Trimming took off 2 bases at V and 1 base at J, with 19 bases between the two ends. The CDR3 coding sequence is TGCGCCAGCAGCTTTTTGTCAATGGCATCCACTTCCTACGAGCAGTACTTC. Amino acid sequence: CASSFLSMASTSYEQYF.

A few counts support this clonotype. The chain employs TRBV29-1 and TRBJ2-1, with D unclear. This CDR3 has 10 amino acids. Trimming pared 2 bases from V and 15 bases from J, leaving 11 bases between. Germline values: CDR1 SQVTM, CDR2 ANQGSEA. This CDR3 reads CSVEQDRAFF. CDR3 DNA: TGCAGCGTTGAACAGGACCGGGCGTTCTTC.

This clonotype has ten or more counts. The genes are TRBV5-1 and TRBJ2-3; 10 bases are shared with TRBD1. The germline V gene has CDR1 SGHRS and CDR2 YFSETQ. V lost 0 bases and J lost 7; bases outside the gene matches: 2. The CDR3 totals 14 residues. CDR3 sequence (DNA): TGCGCCAGCAGCTTGGGACAGGGGGCAAATACGCAGTATTTT. Residues: CASSLGQGANTQYF.

This clonotype occurred many times. The chain joins TRBV27 to TRBJ2-7; 10 bases align to TRBD1. V gave up 5 bases and J gave up 2 bases; unmatched junction bases: 3. The CDR3 is 14 amino acids. Germline V gene sequence: CDR1 MNHEY, CDR2 SMNVEV (reference sequence). This CDR3 is CASSPGQGAYEQYF. In DNA, the CDR3 is TGTGCCAGCAGTCCAGGACAGGGGGCCTACGAGCAGTACTTC.

At least ten counts were recorded for this clonotype. The gene calls are TRBV20-1 and TRBJ2-1; possibly TRBD2 for D (5 bases). V gave up 1 base and J gave up 10 bases, with 8 bases separating them. This CDR3 region has 11 residues. Germline V gives CDR1 DFQATT, CDR2 SNEGSKA (reference sequence). CDR3 DNA sequence: TGCAGTGCTAGAGCCCCGGGAGAGCAGTTCTTC. Translated, it gives CSARAPGEQFF.

The CDR3 DNA sequence: TGTGCCAGCAGTTTTCAGTACTCCAACCCGAACACTGAAGCTTTCTTT. This encodes CASSFQYSNPNTEAFF. This chain joins TRBV28 and TRBJ1-1; no clear D gene. V gave up 3 bases and J gave up 1 base, with 15 bases separating them. The CDR3 is 16 amino acids. Germline V gene data show CDR1 as MDHEN and CDR2 as SYDVKM. Full variable domain (missing parts from reference TRBV28 and TRBJ1-1): DVKVTQSSRYLVKRTGEKVFLECVQDMDHENMFWYRQDPGLGLRLIYFSYDVKMKEKGDIPEGYSVSREKKERFSLILESASTNQTSMYLCASSFQYSNPNTEAFFGQGTRLTVV.

The rearrangement joins TRBV11-2 to TRBJ1-4; maybe TRBD1 (5 bases). CDR1 and CDR2 from the germline V gene are SGHAT and FQNNGV. The CDR3 is 13 residues long. V lost 6 bases and J 8 bases, leaving 13 bases between the germline ends. The CDR3 DNA follows: TGTGCCAGCAGACGTGGGGCGCTCGAAAAACTGTTTTTT. It yields the protein CASRRGALEKLFF.

This clonotype was counted only a few times. This chain joins TRBV29-1 and TRBJ2-7, with 11 bases that match TRBD1. J was trimmed by 3 bases and V by 0 bases; bases with no gene match: 1. This CDR3 is built from 14 residues. The V gene's germline CDR1 is SQVTM and CDR2 ANQGSEA. The CDR3 spells CSVEEGTGGYEQYF. CDR3 DNA: TGCAGCGTTGAAGAGGGGACAGGGGGCTACGAGCAGTACTTC.

In this sample, this clonotype turned up many times. The rearrangement links TRBV6-4 to TRBJ2-3; a possible D gene is TRBD2 (6 bases). The CDR3 runs to 16 residues. V gave up 2 bases and J gave up 0 bases, with 12 bases separating them. The germline V gene has CDR1 MRHNA and CDR2 SNTAGT. The CDR3 DNA reads as TGTGCCAGCAGTGACAGTAGCCGGGGGAGCACAGATACGCAGTATTTT. Amino acid sequence: CASSDSSRGSTDTQYF.

The CDR3 DNA follows: TGCAGTGCCCAGGACAGAGGCGGGCAGCCCCAGCATTTT. Encoded protein: CSAQDRGGQPQHF. The gene calls are TRBV20-1 and TRBJ1-5; the D gene is possibly TRBD1 (6 bases). CDR1 and CDR2 from the germline V gene are DFQATT and SNEGSKA (reference sequence). Trimming cost V 6 bases and J 7 bases, with 16 bases left between them. The CDR3 sequence is 13 residues long.

This clonotype came up a few times. The rearrangement joins TRBV10-2 to TRBJ1-1; D possibly corresponds to TRBD1 (5 bases). CDR3 length equals 16 residues. V was pared by 3 bases and J by 5 bases, with 19 bases between. Germline lookup yields CDR1 WSHSY and CDR2 SAAADI. The CDR3 DNA reads as TGCGCCAGCAGTGATTACGGGACCCCCCGGGGAACTGAAGCTTTCTTT. It is translated as CASSDYGTPRGTEAFF.

This clonotype came up many times. The chain recombines TRBV18 with TRBJ1-2; 7 bases match TRBD1. CDR1 is KGHSH, CDR2 LQKENI, per germline. This CDR3 contains 15 residues. J lost 3 bases, V lost 1 base, and 5 bases had no gene match. The CDR3: CASSPRQGGDYGYTF. CDR3 nucleotide sequence: TGTGCCAGCTCACCACGGCAGGGGGGAGACTATGGCTACACCTTC.

This clonotype has ten or more counts. The J gene is TRBJ2-5, the V gene TRBV2; no firm D call. Per the germline V gene, CDR1 is SNHLY and CDR2 is FYNNEI. V lost 7 bases and J 5 bases, leaving 11 bases between the germline ends. The CDR3 length is 12 residues. The CDR3 nucleotides are TGTGCCAGCAACGGGTTAGGGGAGACCCAGTACTTC. Its protein is CASNGLGETQYF.

This clonotype was detected many times. The chain recombines TRBV10-2 with TRBJ1-1; TRBD1 aligns across 7 bases. The germline CDR1 and CDR2 sequences are WSHSY and SAAADI. This CDR3 is built from 14 residues. The V and J ends lost 6 bases and 4 bases, in that order; junction bases with no gene match: 8. DNA of the CDR3: TGCGCCAGCAGCGTAGGGGGCAAGGGCACTGAAGCTTTCTTT. Its translation: CASSVGGKGTEAFF.

This clonotype has a count of ten or more. The CDR3: CASSLGDRGSAFF. The CDR3 DNA follows: TGCGCCAGCAGCTTGGGGGACAGGGGGTCAGCTTTCTTT. The rearrangement uses TRBV5-1 and TRBJ1-1; 11 bases match TRBD1. The V gene end was trimmed by 0 bases and the J gene end by 10 bases; junction bases not matched to a gene: 2. The CDR3 consists of 13 residues. CDR1 SGHRS and CDR2 YFSETQ come from the germline V gene.

This clonotype was detected a few times. This chain joins TRBV20-1 and TRBJ2-3; TRBD2 agrees at 9 bases. The CDR3 is 14 residues long. J lost 4 bases, V lost 6 bases, and 8 bases had no gene match. CDR1 is DFQATT and CDR2 is SNEGSKA in the germline V gene (reference sequence). The CDR3 DNA is TGCAGTGCAGCATGGCGGGGGGGGTCAGATACGCAGTATTTT. Amino acids: CSAAWRGGSDTQYF.

Regarding this clonotype: The junction does not match germline at one end; this may be a read error. The chain combines TRBV4-2 with TRBJ2-3, with TRBD2 matching 14 bases. Looked up from germline, CDR1 is LGHNA and CDR2 is YNFKEQ. The CDR3 extends over 15 amino acids. CDR3 loop: CAISAGLAGENTQYF. The CDR3 DNA sequence: TGTGCCATCAGCGCGGGACTAGCGGGGGAGAATACGCAGTATTTT.